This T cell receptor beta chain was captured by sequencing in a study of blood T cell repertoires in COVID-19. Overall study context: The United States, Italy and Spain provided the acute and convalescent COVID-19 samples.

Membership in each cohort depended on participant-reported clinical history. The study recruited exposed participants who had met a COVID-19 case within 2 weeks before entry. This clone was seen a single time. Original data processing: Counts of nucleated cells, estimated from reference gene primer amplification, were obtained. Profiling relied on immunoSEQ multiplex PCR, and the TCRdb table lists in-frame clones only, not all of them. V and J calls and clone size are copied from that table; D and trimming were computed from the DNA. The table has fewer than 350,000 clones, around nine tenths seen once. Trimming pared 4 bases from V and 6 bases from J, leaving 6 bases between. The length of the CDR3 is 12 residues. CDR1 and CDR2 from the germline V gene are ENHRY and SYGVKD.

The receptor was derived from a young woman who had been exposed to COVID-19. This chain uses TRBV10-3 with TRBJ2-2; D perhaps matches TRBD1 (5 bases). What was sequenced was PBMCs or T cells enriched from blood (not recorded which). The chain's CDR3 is CAISAQAGELFF. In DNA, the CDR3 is TGTGCCATCAGTGCACAGGCCGGGGAGCTGTTTTTT.